Listed below are T cell receptor beta chains from one sample, sequenced in a study of CD8 T cells in ankylosing spondylitis. TCRdb re-analysed the 5' RACE reads in MiXCR, keeping a single row per CDR3 protein. The sample records roughly 150,000 distinct CDR3 sequences, 9.8% being singletons. Specimen: blood, either unsorted or a sorted T cell fraction (not recorded which). These receptors came from a female donor with ankylosing spondylitis or in good health (not recorded which). The CDR3 runs from the conserved cysteine through the conserved F or W. Each record gives: D gene, V gene, CDR3 length, J gene, clone size, CDR3 DNA, CDR3 protein. The D gene is left open where the match is weak. Where a row states a size, it is once, few, many or the class of an expanded clone; other rows omit it.

TRBD1,TRBV2,15,TRBJ2-2,few,TGTGCCAGCAGTGGGGAGCAGGGGGTTACCGGGGAGCTGTTTTTT,CASSGEQGVTGELFF
.,TRBV20-1,13,TRBJ1-2,.,TGCAGTGCTATTGGACAGCTTTTATATGGCTACACCTTC,CSAIGQLLYGYTF
.,TRBV5-1,14,TRBJ1-1,many,TGCGCCAGCAGCTTGGATGGACAAAACACTGAAGCTTTCTTT,CASSLDGQNTEAFF
TRBD1,TRBV18,14,TRBJ2-1,many,TGTGCCAGCTCACCAATCGACAGGGCAAATGAGCAGTTCTTC,CASSPIDRANEQFF
.,TRBV20-1,12,TRBJ2-7,few,TGCAGTGCTAGGTCTGCGCGAAGCGAGCAGTACTTC,CSARSARSEQYF
.,TRBV7-9,11,TRBJ2-3,.,TGTGCCAGCAGCGGGCCCGATACGCAGTATTTT,CASSGPDTQYF
.,TRBV6-1,12,TRBJ2-7,few,TGTGCCAGCAGTGAAGGTCCCTACGAGCAGTACTTC,CASSEGPYEQYF
TRBD2,TRBV30,12,TRBJ2-2,few,TGTGCCTTGAGCGGGGACTCCGGGGAGCTGTTTTTT,CALSGDSGELFF
.,TRBV4-1,15,TRBJ1-6,.,TGCGCCAGCAGCCAACACCAGGGTGGGAATTCACCCCTCCACTTT,CASSQHQGGNSPLHF
TRBD2,TRBV10-3,17,TRBJ2-1,many,TGTGCCATCAGTGAGTTCAAGGCGGCGGGAGCTAACAATGAGCAGTTCTTC,CAISEFKAAGANNEQFF
.,TRBV29-1,12,TRBJ1-1,.,TGCAGCGTTGAAGATCTCAACACTGAAGCTTTCTTT,CSVEDLNTEAFF
.,TRBV7-9,15,TRBJ1-1,many,TGTGCCAGCAGCTTAGCTCAGGGCGAACACACTGAAGCTTTCTTT,CASSLAQGEHTEAFF
.,TRBV20-1,16,TRBJ1-5,many,TGCAGTGCTAGGCTAACCACAGGTGATAGCAATCAGCCCCAGCATTTT,CSARLTTGDSNQPQHF
.,TRBV6-5,13,TRBJ1-5,.,TGTGCCAGCAGTTGGGAAGCAGAGCAGCCCCAGCATTTT,CASSWEAEQPQHF
TRBD1,TRBV12-3/TRBV12-4,18,TRBJ1-3,.,TGTGCCAGCAGTTTAGCGGGACAGGGGGCTTTCTCTGGAAACACCATATATTTT,CASSLAGQGAFSGNTIYF
.,TRBV20-1,11,TRBJ1-1,few,TGCAGTGGGACGACGAACACTGAAGCTTTCTTT,CSGTTNTEAFF
.,TRBV6-1,15,TRBJ2-7,.,TGTGCCAGCAGTCCGCCGGGACACCTAACCTACGAGCAGTACTTC,CASSPPGHLTYEQYF
.,TRBV5-1,14,TRBJ2-7,few,TGCGCCAGCAGCTTCGGGTCCCCTGAGGGGGAGCAGTACTTC,CASSFGSPEGEQYF
TRBD1,TRBV7-9,14,TRBJ2-1,medium-sized,TGTGCCAGCAGCTTAGTCCAGGGGGCGGTTGAGCAGTTCTTC,CASSLVQGAVEQFF
TRBD2,TRBV30,15,TRBJ2-1,.,TGTGCCTGGCAAGGGGCGGGAGGCTTTTACAATGAGCAGTTCTTC,CAWQGAGGFYNEQFF
.,TRBV5-6,14,TRBJ2-2,few,TGTGCCAGCAGCTTGGCCAGGGCGAGCGGGGAGCTGTTTTTT,CASSLARASGELFF
.,TRBV4-3,13,TRBJ2-1,many,TGCGCCAGCAGCCAAGATCAGGGGAATGAGCAGTTCTTC,CASSQDQGNEQFF
.,TRBV7-8,15,TRBJ2-7,.,TGTGCCAGCAGCTTAACAGACCACGGCGGATACGAGCAGTACTTC,CASSLTDHGGYEQYF
.,TRBV6-1,13,TRBJ2-1,.,TGTGCCAGCAGTCCCGACTGGAACAATGAGCAGTTCTTC,CASSPDWNNEQFF
.,TRBV4-1,13,TRBJ1-5,few,TGCGCCAGCAGCCAAGCCCGAGGGCAGCCCCAGCATTTT,CASSQARGQPQHF
.,TRBV6-2/TRBV6-3,15,TRBJ1-1,many,TGTGCCAGCAGTTACCCAATTACGGGTTTCACTGAAGCTTTCTTT,CASSYPITGFTEAFF
.,TRBV20-1,14,TRBJ2-1,few,TGCAGTGCGGAGCTAGGGAGACTCTACAATGAGCAGTTCTTC,CSAELGRLYNEQFF
TRBD1,TRBV7-8,14,TRBJ2-4,.,TGTGCCAGCAGCTTGAACAGGGGGCAAGGCATTCAGTACTTC,CASSLNRGQGIQYF
.,TRBV4-1,15,TRBJ2-1,many,TGCGCCAGCAGCCAAGGGACCCTATCGGGTAGGGAGCAGTTCTTC,CASSQGTLSGREQFF
.,TRBV29-1,10,TRBJ1-1,many,TGCAGCGTTGATAGCACTGAAGCTTTCTTT,CSVDSTEAFF
.,TRBV6-5,13,TRBJ2-1,many,TGTGCCAGCAGTTATGGCAGGGCAAATGAGCAGTTCTTC,CASSYGRANEQFF
TRBD2,TRBV12-5,20,TRBJ2-2,.,TGTGCTAGTGGTTTGGTACCGGGACTAGCGGGAGTAGTGGGCACCGGGGAGCTGTTTTTT,CASGLVPGLAGVVGTGELFF
.,TRBV7-2,15,TRBJ2-3,few,TGTGCCAGCAGCTCTCCCGCTGGGGGCAGAGATACGCAGTATTTT,CASSSPAGGRDTQYF
.,TRBV6-2/TRBV6-3,13,TRBJ2-2,.,TGTGCCAGCACTGCCTTAGGTGCCGGGGAGCTGTTTTTT,CASTALGAGELFF
.,TRBV12-3/TRBV12-4,13,TRBJ2-5,.,TGTGCCAGCAGTCCGTCGGGTGGGGAGACCCAGTACTTC,CASSPSGGETQYF
TRBD1,TRBV27,18,TRBJ2-2,.,TGTGCCAGCAGTCACCTTCGGGGACAGGGGGCCCGTACCGGGGAGCTGTTTTTT,CASSHLRGQGARTGELFF
.,TRBV28,17,TRBJ2-4,.,TGTGCCAGCAGTTTTGAACGACGGCTCGGAGCCAAAAACATTCAGTACTTC,CASSFERRLGAKNIQYF
.,TRBV27,15,TRBJ2-5,few,TGTGCCAGCGCATTGGCCGGGAACTACCAAGAGACCCAGTACTTC,CASALAGNYQETQYF
TRBD1,TRBV2,14,TRBJ2-3,.,TGTGCCGTCGGGACCAGGGGGAACACAGATACGCAGTATTTT,CAVGTRGNTDTQYF
.,TRBV5-1,13,TRBJ2-7,.,TGCGCCAGCAGTTGGCGCAGTACCTACGAGCAGTACTTC,CASSWRSTYEQYF
TRBD1,TRBV28,12,TRBJ1-1,few,TGTGCCAGCAGCCAGGGGGACACTGAAGCTTTCTTT,CASSQGDTEAFF
.,TRBV7-9,14,TRBJ2-1,many,TGTGCCAGCAGCCGGGACACCGCATACAATGAGCAGTTCTTC,CASSRDTAYNEQFF
.,TRBV4-1,14,TRBJ2-5,.,TGCGCCAGCAGCCAAGTGACATACAGAGAGACCCAGTACTTC,CASSQVTYRETQYF
.,TRBV20-1,15,TRBJ2-7,few,TGCAGTGCTAGAATAAGGGGGGGGTCCTCCTACGAGCAGTACTTC,CSARIRGGSSYEQYF
.,TRBV6-5,11,TRBJ2-7,few,TGTGCCAGCAGTGCCGCCGGAGAGCAGTACTTC,CASSAAGEQYF
.,TRBV10-3,15,TRBJ2-3,many,TGTGCCATCAGTGAGTCAGGCGGTGGCACAGATACGCAGTATTTT,CAISESGGGTDTQYF
.,TRBV7-9,16,TRBJ2-1,many,TGTGCCAGCACCCCTTTGGTCCCAGGGTGGAGCAATGAGCAGTTCTTC,CASTPLVPGWSNEQFF
TRBD1,TRBV27,17,TRBJ2-3,many,TGTGCCAGCAGTCCGAACCCCGCGGGACAGGACACAGATACGCAGTATTTT,CASSPNPAGQDTDTQYF
.,TRBV4-1,15,TRBJ2-3,.,TGCGCCAGCAGCCCGGGGATTGCGGGCGCAGATACGCAGTATTTT,CASSPGIAGADTQYF
TRBD2,TRBV20-1,16,TRBJ2-1,few,TGCAGTGCTCGCTCCTGGACTAGCGGGCTCCTTAATGAGCAGTTCTTC,CSARSWTSGLLNEQFF
.,TRBV7-2,12,TRBJ2-7,many,TGTGCCAGCAGCTTTGTGAAATACGAGCAGTACTTC,CASSFVKYEQYF
TRBD2,TRBV12-3/TRBV12-4,20,TRBJ2-2,few,TGTGCCAGCAGTTTCCAACTCTTGACTAGCGGGAGCTCAGAAGCCGGGGAGCTGTTTTTT,CASSFQLLTSGSSEAGELFF
.,TRBV6-5,11,TRBJ2-7,few,TGTGCCAGCAGGGATTTCTACGAGCAGTACTTC,CASRDFYEQYF
.,TRBV25-1,16,TRBJ1-2,.,TGTGCCAGCAGTGAATATTTCCAGGATCAGAACTATGGCTACACCTTC,CASSEYFQDQNYGYTF
TRBD2,TRBV6-5,17,TRBJ2-7,many,TGTGCCAGCAGTTACCCCCAACTAGCGGGAGGTGCCTACGAGCAGTACTTC,CASSYPQLAGGAYEQYF
.,TRBV27,15,TRBJ2-7,few,TGTGCCAGCAGTTTGGGTTGGGCAGGGCGGCGCGAGCAGTACTTC,CASSLGWAGRREQYF
.,TRBV13,14,TRBJ2-3,many,TGTGCCAGCAGCCACCGGGACTTCGCAGATACGCAGTATTTT,CASSHRDFADTQYF
TRBD2,TRBV20-1,16,TRBJ2-1,.,TGCAGTGCTAGAGGGCCAGCGGGAGGACACTACAATGAGCAGTTCTTC,CSARGPAGGHYNEQFF
.,TRBV7-8,17,TRBJ1-3,.,TGTGCCAGCAGCTTAGAACGGGGCCTTAACTCTGGAAACACCATATATTTT,CASSLERGLNSGNTIYF